This T cell receptor (beta chain) came from a study of T cell repertoires in cytomegalovirus infection. As for the study in general: Matching HLA type, along with CMV infection, was indicated by public TCR beta signatures. Study results and caveats: The ex vivo response was dominated by HLA-C-restricted CMV-specific TCR beta clonotypes. Public TCR beta family frequency separated CMV-and-HLA carriers, including in an independent cohort.

The V end lost 3 bases, the J end lost 3 bases, and 5 bases lay between the germline ends. This CDR3 region has 13 residues. Germline V gene data show CDR1 as SGHTA and CDR2 as FQGNSA. Using its own MiXCR run on the reads, TCRdb lists one record per CDR3 protein. In the table there are 150,000 to 160,000 distinct CDR3 sequences, around 24% of which are singletons. This clonotype was seen repeatedly, ten times or more. Its specificity is unknown. The TCR was taken from a human donor in good health (CMV status not recorded). Some clones in this sample may be carry-over from other donors' samples. Sequencing was done on a sample of PBMCs. This chain connects TRBV7-2 to TRBJ2-2; D ambiguous. The CDR3 loop reads CASSLIHTGELFF. CDR3 nucleotide sequence: TGTGCCAGCAGCTTGATCCACACCGGGGAGCTGTTTTTT.